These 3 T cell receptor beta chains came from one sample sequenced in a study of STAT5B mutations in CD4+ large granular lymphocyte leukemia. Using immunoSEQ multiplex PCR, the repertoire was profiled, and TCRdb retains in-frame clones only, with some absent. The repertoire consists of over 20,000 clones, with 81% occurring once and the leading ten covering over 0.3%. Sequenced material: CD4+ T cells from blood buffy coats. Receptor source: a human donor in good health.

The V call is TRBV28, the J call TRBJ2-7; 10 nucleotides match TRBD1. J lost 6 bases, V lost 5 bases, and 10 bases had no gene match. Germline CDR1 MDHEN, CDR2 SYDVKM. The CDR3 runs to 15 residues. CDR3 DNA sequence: TGTGCCAGCAGTCCACGGGACAGGGGTCTGAGCGAGCAGTACGTC. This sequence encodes CASSPRDRGLSEQYV.

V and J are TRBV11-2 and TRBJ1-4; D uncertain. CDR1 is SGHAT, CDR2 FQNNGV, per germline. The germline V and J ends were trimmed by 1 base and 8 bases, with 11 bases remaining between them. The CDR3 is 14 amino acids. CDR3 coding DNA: TGTGCCAGCAGCTTAGGCCCCGGGCTGGAAAAACTGTTTTTT. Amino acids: CASSLGPGLEKLFF.

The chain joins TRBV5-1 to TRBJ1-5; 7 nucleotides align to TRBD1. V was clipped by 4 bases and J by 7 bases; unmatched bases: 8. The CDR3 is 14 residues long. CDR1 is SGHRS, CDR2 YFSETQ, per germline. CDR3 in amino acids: CASSPGQDGQPQHF. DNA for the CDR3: TGCGCCAGCAGCCCCGGACAGGACGGGCAGCCCCAGCATTTT.